This record concerns one TCR beta chain sequence. Its antigen remains unknown. The data derive from a study of T cell responses to AZD1222 COVID-19 vaccine. The assay was immunoSEQ multiplex PCR, and TCRdb's table has in-frame clones only and misses some. This table holds 150,000 to 190,000 clones, 75% to 95% found once. Overall study findings and caveats: Reports indicate that nearly half of spike-specific TCRs are directed at unmutated variant regions. Repertoires were sampled only after the peak T cell response. Two AZD1222 doses significantly raised spike-specific TCR breadth and depth over controls. There were mostly white British donors and more females than males, and clonal diversity was possibly underestimated.

Trimming removed 3 bases from V and 8 bases from J; junction bases left unmatched: 4. The CDR3 sequence is 14 residues long. CDR1 is SGHAT, CDR2 FQNNGV, per germline. The chain combines TRBV11-2 with TRBJ1-6, with 7 positions matching TRBD1. The sample in question was peripheral blood, obtained on day 0 of AZD1222 vaccination. The receptor's source is an adult in good health. The CDR3 loop reads CASSFGRGDSPLHF. CDR3 nucleotides: TGTGCCAGCAGCTTTGGCAGGGGGGATTCACCCCTCCACTTT.